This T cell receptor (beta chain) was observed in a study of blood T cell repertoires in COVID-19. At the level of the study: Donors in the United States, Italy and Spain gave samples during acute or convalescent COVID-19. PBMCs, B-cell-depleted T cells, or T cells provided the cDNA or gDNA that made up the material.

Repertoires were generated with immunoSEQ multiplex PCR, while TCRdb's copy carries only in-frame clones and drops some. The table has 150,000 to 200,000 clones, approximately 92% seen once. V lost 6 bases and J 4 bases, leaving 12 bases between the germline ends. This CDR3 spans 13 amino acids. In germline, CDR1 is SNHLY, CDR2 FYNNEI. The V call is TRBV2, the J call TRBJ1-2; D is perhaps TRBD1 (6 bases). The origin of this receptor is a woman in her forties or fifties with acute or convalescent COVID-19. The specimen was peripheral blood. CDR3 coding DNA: TGTGCCAGCAGGCAGGGGATGGTCTATGGCTACACCTTC. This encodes CASRQGMVYGYTF.